Listed here are 16 T cell receptor beta chains from one sample, sequenced in a study of blood T cell repertoires in COVID-19 (dated by TCRdb to the early 2020s). Receptor libraries were prepared by the immunoSEQ multiplex PCR assay. TCRdb limited this immuneACCESS table to in-frame rearrangements with V and J called. A share of clones is missing; checked studies link under half to unresolved V genes, and the rest is unexplained. This sample comprises approximately 200,000 clones, around 88% of them detected only once. The ten biggest clones cover under 9.5% of the sample. The sequenced sample was PBMCs or T cells enriched from blood (not recorded which). These receptors were taken from a woman aged 25 to 39 who had recovered from COVID-19.

The CDR3 sequence is CASSVDPGTSSGNTIYF. The CDR3 bases are TGTGCCAGCAGCGTAGATCCAGGTACGAGCTCTGGAAACACCATATATTTT. The chain uses TRBV9 and TRBJ1-3; D not certain. The CDR3 contains 17 residues. Germline assignment: CDR1 SGDLS and CDR2 YYNGEE. V gave up 0 bases and J gave up 0 bases, with 13 bases separating them.

The chain has TRBV19 and TRBJ2-7; no clear D gene. Germline CDR1 reads LNHDA; CDR2 reads SQIVND (reference sequence). The ends were cut back, 5 bases at V and 4 bases at J, with 9 bases in the middle. The length of the CDR3 is 12 residues. The CDR3 DNA is TGTGCCAGTAGTTCGGCCAGGTACGAGCAGTACTTC. Protein sequence: CASSSARYEQYF.

The chain is built from TRBV14 and TRBJ1-3; D remains ambiguous. Germline CDR1 is SGHDN and CDR2 is FVKESK. Trimming removed 2 bases at V and 2 bases at J, with 10 bases between. The CDR3 spans 15 residues. The CDR3 sequence is CASSQREWAGNTIYF. CDR3 nucleotides: TGTGCCAGCAGCCAAAGGGAGTGGGCTGGAAACACCATATATTTT. Full variable domain (outside the CDR3, taken from reference TRBV14 and TRBJ1-3): EAGVTQFPSHSVIEKGQTVTLRCDPISGHDNLYWYRRVMGKEIKFLLHFVKESKQDESGMPNNRFLAERTGGTYSTLKVQPAELEDSGVYFCASSQREWAGNTIYFGEGSWLTVV.

The chain recombines TRBV20-1 with TRBJ1-1; the match to TRBD1 covers 9 bases. J lost 5 bases, V lost 6 bases, and 13 bases had no gene match. Germline V gene sequence: CDR1 DFQATT, CDR2 SNEGSKA (reference sequence). CDR3 size: 15 residues. CDR3 region: CSASPGTGRGTEAFF. The CDR3 DNA reads as TGCAGTGCCAGTCCCGGGACAGGGAGGGGAACTGAAGCTTTCTTT.

This clone was observed a single time. The rearrangement uses TRBV27 and TRBJ1-5, with 7 bases matching TRBD1. Germline CDR1 MNHEY, CDR2 SMNVEV (reference sequence). The length of the CDR3 is 17 residues. V gave up 5 bases and J gave up 2 bases; unmatched junction bases: 12. The chain's CDR3 is CASSPRDSAWGNQPQHF. In nucleotides, the CDR3 is TGTGCCAGCAGTCCCAGGGACAGCGCATGGGGCAATCAGCCCCAGCATTTT.

This chain uses TRBV4-1 with TRBJ1-2; 7 nucleotides agree with TRBD1. The germline CDR1 and CDR2 sequences are MGHRA and YSYEKL. The trim removed 3 bases at V and 3 bases at J, leaving 4 bases unmatched. The CDR3 totals 14 residues. CDR3 residues: CASSHDTGDYGYTF. CDR3 coding DNA: TGCGCCAGCAGCCATGATACAGGGGACTATGGCTACACCTTC.

This clone has more than one count but fewer than ten. This rearrangement joins TRBV4-1 to TRBJ2-1; TRBD2 agrees at 9 bases. The junction had 2 bases not matched to a gene; V was cut back by 0 bases and J by 2 bases. The CDR3 is made up of 16 amino acids. Germline CDR1 is MGHRA and CDR2 is YSYEKL. Here the CDR3 reads CASSQDPSGTYNEQFF. CDR3 coding DNA: TGCGCCAGCAGCCAAGATCCTAGCGGGACCTACAATGAGCAGTTCTTC.

V and J are TRBV5-5 and TRBJ1-1; no firm D call. CDR1 is SGHKS and CDR2 is YYEKEE in the germline V gene (reference sequence). CDR3 size: 14 residues. V was clipped by 0 bases and J by 1 base, with 7 bases between them. The CDR3 protein is CASSLDISNTEAFF. As DNA, the CDR3 is TGTGCCAGCAGCTTGGACATCTCGAACACTGAAGCTTTCTTT. Full variable domain (outside the CDR3, taken from reference TRBV5-5 and TRBJ1-1): DAGVTQSPTHLIKTRGQQVTLRCSPISGHKSVSWYQQVLGQGPQFIFQYYEKEERGRGNFPDRFSARQFPNYSSELNVNALLLGDSALYLCASSLDISNTEAFFGQGTRLTVV.

The V call is TRBV28, the J call TRBJ2-1, with D possibly TRBD2 on 6 matching bases. This CDR3 region has 14 residues. Germline assignment: CDR1 MDHEN and CDR2 SYDVKM. V was clipped by 7 bases and J by 0 bases, with 10 bases between them. The chain's CDR3 is CASTIADSYNEQFF. CDR3 bases: TGTGCCAGCACAATAGCGGACTCCTACAATGAGCAGTTCTTC.

V gene TRBV21-1 combines with J gene TRBJ2-1; TRBD2 is the table's D call and was not checked against the DNA. TRBV21-1 is termed a pseudogene. The CDR3 is 16 residues long. The CDR3 loop reads CASSTCEGAFRDEQFF. The CDR3 DNA reads as TGTGCCAGCAGCACATGCGAGGGAGCGTTTAGGGATGAGCAGTTCTTC.

The rearrangement joins TRBV7-6 to TRBJ2-2; D may be TRBD2 (5 bases). From germline, CDR1 is SGHVS and CDR2 FNYEAQ. This CDR3 spans 16 amino acids. Trimming shortened V by 1 base and J by 4 bases, and 13 bases separated the two germline ends. The CDR3 spells CASSLVLASSTGELFF. The CDR3, as DNA: TGTGCCAGCAGCTTAGTCCTAGCCTCTTCCACCGGGGAGCTGTTTTTT. Together with reference TRBV7-6 and TRBJ2-2, the CDR3 gives the full variable domain: GAGVSQSPRYKVTKRGQDVALRCDPISGHVSLYWYRQALGQGPEFLTYFNYEAQQDKSGLPNDRFSAERPEGSISTLTIQRTEQRDSAMYRCASSLVLASSTGELFFGEGSRLTVL.

The V and J genes are TRBV11-2 and TRBJ2-7; weak D call: TRBD2 (6 bases). The germline gives CDR1 SGHAT, CDR2 FQNNGV. The CDR3 extends over 14 amino acids. V shed 4 bases and J shed 1 base, with 11 bases lying between them. The CDR3 spells CASSSISGSYEQYF. In DNA form, the CDR3 reads TGTGCCAGCAGCTCTATTAGCGGTTCCTACGAGCAGTACTTC.

The J gene is TRBJ1-2, the V gene TRBV18; D remains ambiguous. CDR3 length: 17 residues. Germline V gene data show CDR1 as KGHSH and CDR2 as LQKENI. Deletions cut 3 bases from V and 8 bases from J, with 25 bases between. CDR3 nucleotide sequence: TGTGCCAGCTCACCTCTCTCAGGTTCAGGCAGCTTCGGCGGCTACACCTTC. Its protein is CASSPLSGSGSFGGYTF.

This chain connects TRBV11-2 to TRBJ1-3; possibly TRBD1 for D (6 bases). V lost 6 bases to trimming and J lost 6 bases, with 18 bases between them. CDR1 is SGHAT, CDR2 FQNNGV, per germline. The CDR3 covers 15 residues. The CDR3 reads CASRSRPYRENTIYF. The CDR3 DNA reads as TGTGCCAGCAGATCGCGTCCTTACAGGGAAAACACCATATATTTT.

V is TRBV28 and J is TRBJ2-5, with a tentative D call TRBD2 (5 bases). The germline V and J ends were trimmed by 2 bases and 7 bases, with 11 bases remaining between them. CDR1 and CDR2 (germline): MDHEN, SYDVKM. CDR3 length: 13 amino acids. CDR3 loop: CASSLTNRGTQYF. The CDR3 DNA reads TGTGCCAGCAGTTTAACGAACCGGGGGACCCAGTACTTC.

The J gene is TRBJ2-7, the V gene TRBV18, with 8 nucleotides matching TRBD1. V shed 6 bases, J shed 3 bases, and the junction held 4 bases outside the gene matches. Germline-derived CDR1 and CDR2 are KGHSH and LQKENI. The CDR3 has 13 residues. The CDR3 region has the DNA TGTGCCAGCTCCCAGGGGGCGGGCTACGAGCAGTACTTC. This translates into CASSQGAGYEQYF.